These 17 T cell receptor beta chains were sequenced from one sample in a study of neurological immune-mediated disorders. TCRdb fed the 5' RACE reads into MiXCR, producing one record per CDR3 protein. The sample has 55,000 to 85,000 distinct CDR3 sequences; roughly 3% are singletons. Sample: PBMCs. The receptors here all came from a woman between 45 and 65 years old with multiple sclerosis.

The sample holds many counts of this clonotype. The chain couples TRBV12-3 or TRBV12-4 to TRBJ2-1; 7 bases fit TRBD2. Trimming at V came to 7 bases and at J to 3 bases, leaving 9 bases not matched to a gene. There are 15 residues in the CDR3. Here the CDR3 DNA reads TGTGCCAGCAAGTCTCTGGGGGGGGTCTACAATGAGCAGTTCTTC. Encoded protein: CASKSLGGVYNEQFF.

This clonotype was seen many times. The J gene is TRBJ2-3, the V gene TRBV27; 10 nucleotides align to TRBD2. The trim removed 1 base at V and 7 bases at J, leaving 8 bases unmatched. CDR3 length: 16 amino acids. Germline V CDR1 and CDR2: MNHEY, SMNVEV (reference sequence). The CDR3 region has the DNA TGTGCCAGCAGTTTATTGGAGCGGGGGGGTGTAAATACGCAGTATTTT. Protein sequence: CASSLLERGGVNTQYF.

This clonotype was counted at least ten times. The chain links TRBV24-1 to TRBJ2-1, with 10 positions matching TRBD1. V trimming: 7 bases; J trimming: 5 bases; junction bases outside the gene matches: 7. The CDR3 covers 15 residues. Germline assignment: CDR1 KGHDR and CDR2 SFDVKD. CDR3 region: CATRLRDRGHNEQFF. The CDR3 coding sequence is TGTGCCACCAGGCTCCGGGACAGGGGACACAATGAGCAGTTCTTC.

This clonotype was detected many times. The chain is built from TRBV27 and TRBJ2-3; D is unclear. Germline CDR1 is MNHEY and CDR2 is SMNVEV (reference sequence). Between the trimmed V and J ends, which lost 5 bases and 0 bases, there was a span of 9 bases. This CDR3 spans 14 amino acids. CDR3 DNA: TGTGCCAGCAGTCGAAAGGACAGCACAGATACGCAGTATTTT. It is translated as CASSRKDSTDTQYF.

This clonotype was detected ten times or more. The chain uses TRBV7-9 and TRBJ2-3; the D gene is possibly TRBD2 (6 bases). Germline V gives CDR1 SEHNR, CDR2 FQNEAQ (reference sequence). The CDR3 consists of 15 residues. V shed 5 bases and J shed 2 bases, with 14 bases lying between them. The CDR3 spells CASSGSGTTTDTQYF. CDR3 DNA sequence: TGTGCCAGCAGCGGTAGCGGAACTACCACAGATACGCAGTATTTT.

A few counts support this clonotype. The chain uses TRBV19 and TRBJ2-5; no definite D call. The CDR3 length is 14 residues. V lost 6 bases and J lost 1, with 12 bases in between. The germline gives CDR1 LNHDA, CDR2 SQIVND (reference sequence). The CDR3 reads CASRTSGRQETQYF. CDR3 nucleotides: TGTGCCAGTAGAACCTCCGGGCGCCAAGAGACCCAGTACTTC.

In its sample, this clonotype was seen many times. This chain links TRBV27 with TRBJ2-5; 9 bases are a match to TRBD1. V lost 8 bases and J lost 6; bases outside the gene matches: 7. CDR1 MNHEY and CDR2 SMNVEV come from the germline V gene (reference sequence). The CDR3 extends over 13 amino acids. In DNA, the CDR3 is TGTGCCAGCCGCACAGGGGGCGCAAAGACCCAGTACTTC. Its translation is CASRTGGAKTQYF.

The table lists this clonotype with many counts. The genes are TRBV20-1 and TRBJ1-2; D uncertain. Germline-derived CDR1 and CDR2 are DFQATT and SNEGSKA (reference sequence). V was trimmed by 4 bases and J by 3 bases, leaving 18 bases between them. This CDR3 has 15 amino acids. CDR3 in amino acids: CSANRFSYHDYGYTF. CDR3 sequence (DNA): TGCAGTGCTAATCGGTTTTCCTACCACGACTATGGCTACACCTTC.

This clonotype was recorded many times. The rearrangement uses TRBV6-5 and TRBJ2-3; 14 nucleotides match TRBD2. After removal of 4 bases from V and 1 base from J, the junction contained 7 bases not matched to a gene. CDR1 MNHEY and CDR2 SVGAGI come from the germline V gene. The CDR3 length is 18 residues. As DNA, the CDR3 is TGTGCCAGCAGTTCAGGACTAGCGGGGGGCCGGCGCACAGATACGCAGTATTTT. As protein: CASSSGLAGGRRTDTQYF.

There are many counts of this clonotype. The chain joins TRBV20-1 to TRBJ2-3; D gene unclear. Between the trimmed V and J ends, which lost 5 bases and 0 bases, there was a span of 15 bases. Per germline, CDR1 DFQATT and CDR2 SNEGSKA (reference sequence). This CDR3 comprises 15 residues. The CDR3 DNA is TGCAGTGCTCACAACCGCGTGGGGAGCACAGATACGCAGTATTTT. Translation: CSAHNRVGSTDTQYF.

This clonotype was seen repeatedly, ten times or more. This chain joins TRBV7-2 and TRBJ2-3; 8 nucleotides match TRBD2. The CDR3 has 16 residues. Germline trimming cut 2 bases from V and 3 bases from J; bases unmatched to any gene: 7. CDR1 SGHTA and CDR2 FQGNSA come from the germline V gene. The DNA of the CDR3 is TGTGCCAGCAGCTTAAATCCTGGCGGGGGGACAGATACGCAGTATTTT. It yields the protein CASSLNPGGGTDTQYF.

This clonotype has a count of ten or more. The rearrangement links TRBV6-2 or TRBV6-3 to TRBJ1-4, with TRBD1 identical over 8 bases. With V trimmed by 8 bases and J by 2 bases, 7 bases remained unmatched. Per the germline V gene, CDR1 is MNHEY and CDR2 is SVGEGT. The CDR3 runs 15 residues. The CDR3 region is CASFAGGMTNEKLFF. CDR3 nucleotides: TGTGCCAGCTTCGCAGGGGGCATGACTAATGAAAAACTGTTTTTT.

This clonotype was detected ten times or more. The genes are TRBV29-1 and TRBJ2-5; D is ambiguous. This CDR3 is built from 12 residues. V gave up 3 bases and J gave up 4 bases, with 9 bases separating them. Germline-derived CDR1 and CDR2 are SQVTM and ANQGSEA. The CDR3 nucleotides read TGCAGCGTTGAGACCGCCGGAGAGACCCAGTACTTC. Translating gives CSVETAGETQYF.

This clonotype was counted at least ten times. This sequence joins TRBV20-1 and TRBJ2-1; 10 bases map to TRBD2. The CDR3 extends over 18 amino acids. Germline CDR1 DFQATT, CDR2 SNEGSKA (reference sequence). V lost 0 bases, J lost 1 base, and 9 bases stayed unmatched. CDR3 residues: CSARDMRVAGGSYNEQFF. The CDR3 DNA reads as TGCAGTGCTAGAGATATGAGGGTAGCGGGGGGATCCTACAATGAGCAGTTCTTC.

This clonotype has a count of ten or more. The V gene is TRBV29-1, the J gene TRBJ2-3, with 8 nucleotides matching TRBD2. The ends lost 2 bases at V and 7 bases at J; junction bases unmatched: 5. CDR1 is SQVTM, CDR2 ANQGSEA, per germline. The CDR3 covers 13 residues. The CDR3 is CSVELRGVNTQYF. For the CDR3, the DNA is TGCAGCGTTGAATTGCGGGGGGTGAATACGCAGTATTTT.

This clonotype was seen ten or more times. The CDR3 DNA is TGCGCCAGCAGCTTTAGGCCCTCCACCGGGGAGCTGTTTTTT. Translated: CASSFRPSTGELFF. V usage is TRBV5-1 and J usage is TRBJ2-2; D is unclear. The CDR3 length is 14 residues. Germline values: CDR1 SGHRS, CDR2 YFSETQ. V dropped 2 bases and J dropped 4 bases, with 9 bases sitting between them.

In this sample, this clonotype turned up many times. This chain uses TRBV29-1 with TRBJ1-2; D is possibly TRBD1 (5 bases). In germline, CDR1 is SQVTM, CDR2 ANQGSEA. V was cut by 0 bases and J by 1 base, with 9 bases left in between. The CDR3 consists of 14 residues. CDR3 region: CSVEDGGYNYGYTF. DNA for the CDR3: TGCAGCGTTGAAGATGGGGGTTATAACTATGGCTACACCTTC.